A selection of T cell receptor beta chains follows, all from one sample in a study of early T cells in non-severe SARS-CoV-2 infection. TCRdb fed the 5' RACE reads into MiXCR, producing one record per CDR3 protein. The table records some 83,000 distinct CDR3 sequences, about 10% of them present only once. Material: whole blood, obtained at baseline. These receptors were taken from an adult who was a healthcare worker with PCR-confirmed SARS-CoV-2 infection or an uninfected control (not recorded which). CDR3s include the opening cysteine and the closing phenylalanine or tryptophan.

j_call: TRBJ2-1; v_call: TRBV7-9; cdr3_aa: CASSLAAPIGNEQFF
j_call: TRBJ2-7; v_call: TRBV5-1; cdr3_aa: CASSQDVLEQYF
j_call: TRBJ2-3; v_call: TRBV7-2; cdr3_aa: CASSLKAWRDQTDTQYF
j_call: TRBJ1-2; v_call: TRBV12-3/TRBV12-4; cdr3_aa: CASSSYYGYTF
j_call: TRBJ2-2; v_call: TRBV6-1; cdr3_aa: CASRDRGDTGELFF
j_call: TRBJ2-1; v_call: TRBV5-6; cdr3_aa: CASSLAYGLAGRSSYNEQFF
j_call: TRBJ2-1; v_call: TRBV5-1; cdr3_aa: CASSLASTSGNNEQFF
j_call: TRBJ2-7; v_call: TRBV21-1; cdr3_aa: CASRGTPRANEQYF
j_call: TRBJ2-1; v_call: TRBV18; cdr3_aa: CASSPKLVNEQFF
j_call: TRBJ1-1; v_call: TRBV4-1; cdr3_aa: CASRRDREAFF
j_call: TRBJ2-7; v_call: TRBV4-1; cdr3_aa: CASNQERESPYEQYF
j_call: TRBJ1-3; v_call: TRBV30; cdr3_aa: CAWSPLRFSGNTIYF
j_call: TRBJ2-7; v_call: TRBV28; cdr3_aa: CASSLLNPYEQYF
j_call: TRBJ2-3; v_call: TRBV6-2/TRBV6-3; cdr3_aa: CATSTSTDTQYF
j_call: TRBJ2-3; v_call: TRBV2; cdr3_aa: CASSPPFTDTQYF
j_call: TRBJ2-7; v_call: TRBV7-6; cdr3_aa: CASSSLPGSAYEQYF
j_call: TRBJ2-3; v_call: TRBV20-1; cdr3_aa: CSAGGAGDTDTQYF
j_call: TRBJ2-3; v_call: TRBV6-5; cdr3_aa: CASKSRAGAPDTQYF
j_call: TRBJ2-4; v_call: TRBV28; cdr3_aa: CASSLGQGVENIQYF
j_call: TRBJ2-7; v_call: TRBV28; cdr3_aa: CASREAGTAYEQYF
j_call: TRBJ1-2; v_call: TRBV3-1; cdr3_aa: CASSQDSYYGYTF
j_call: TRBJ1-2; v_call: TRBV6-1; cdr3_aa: CASSRAGGYGYTF
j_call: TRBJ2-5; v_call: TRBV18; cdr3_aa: CASSPPGLAGGETQYF
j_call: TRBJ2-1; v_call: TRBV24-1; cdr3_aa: CATRGDVNEQFF
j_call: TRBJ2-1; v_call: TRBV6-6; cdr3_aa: CASTDLGQGARNEQFF
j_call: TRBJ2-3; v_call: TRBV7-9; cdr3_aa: CASSRGLAGARDTQYF
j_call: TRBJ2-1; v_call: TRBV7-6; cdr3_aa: CASSTPGTSGPTSYNEQFF
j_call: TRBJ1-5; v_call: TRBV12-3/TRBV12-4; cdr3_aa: CASRVGSNQPQHF
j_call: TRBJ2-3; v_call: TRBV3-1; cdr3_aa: CASSQEREFTTFSTDTQYF
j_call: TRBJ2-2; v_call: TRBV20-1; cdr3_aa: CSARTGRRAGELFF
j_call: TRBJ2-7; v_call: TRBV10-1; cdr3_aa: CASSVGRAHERYF
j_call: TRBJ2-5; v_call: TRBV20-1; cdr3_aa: CSLQVVETQYF
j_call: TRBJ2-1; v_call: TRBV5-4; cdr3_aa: CASSRQDDVQFF
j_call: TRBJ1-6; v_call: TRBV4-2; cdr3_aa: CASSELPASYNSPLHF
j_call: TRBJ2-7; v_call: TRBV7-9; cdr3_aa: CASSLDRRFTDEQYF
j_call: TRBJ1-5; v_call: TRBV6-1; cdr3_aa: CASGEGGQPQHF
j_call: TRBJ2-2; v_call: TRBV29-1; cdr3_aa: CSVISQGGELFF
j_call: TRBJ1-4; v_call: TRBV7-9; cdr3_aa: CASSGRGQGEKLFF
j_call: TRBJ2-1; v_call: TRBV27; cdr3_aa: CASAGRTVDNEQFF
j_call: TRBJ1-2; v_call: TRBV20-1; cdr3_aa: CSASRGHTGDDYGYTF
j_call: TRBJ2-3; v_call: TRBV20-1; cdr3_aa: CSASKKRADTQYF
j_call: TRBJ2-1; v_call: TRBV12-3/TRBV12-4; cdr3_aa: CASSPRAGQLYNEQFF
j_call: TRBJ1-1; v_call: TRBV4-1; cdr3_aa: CASSQDPGYDSEAFF
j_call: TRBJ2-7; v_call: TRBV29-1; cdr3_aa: CSVWDKASYEQYF
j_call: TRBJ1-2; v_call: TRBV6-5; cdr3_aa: CASSSPRTGSGYTF
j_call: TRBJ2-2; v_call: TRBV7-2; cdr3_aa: CASSPSFASGRAGELFF
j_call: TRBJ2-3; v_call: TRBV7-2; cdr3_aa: CASSFSAEGYAVF
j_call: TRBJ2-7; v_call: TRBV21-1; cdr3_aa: CASSKAPQTYEQYF
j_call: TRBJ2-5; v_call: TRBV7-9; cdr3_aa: CASRRGLEGVERYF
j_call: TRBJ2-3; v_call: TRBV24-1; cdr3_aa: CATSDAGTDTQYF
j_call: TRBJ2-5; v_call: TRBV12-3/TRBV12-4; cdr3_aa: CASSPALGQGPQTQYF
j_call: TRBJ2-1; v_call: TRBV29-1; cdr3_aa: CSVTKRSGQTGEQFF
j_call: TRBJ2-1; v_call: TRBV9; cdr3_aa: CASSDGTRGNEQFF
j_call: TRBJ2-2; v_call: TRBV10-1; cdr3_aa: CASSAGHLNTGELFF
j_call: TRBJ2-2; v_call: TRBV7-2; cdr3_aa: CASSLVPAGTPNTGELFF